This entry lists 15 T cell receptor beta chains sequenced from one sample in a study of molecular identifiers for immune sequencing clone quantification. In TCRdb, the PCR reads were re-called with MiXCR into one record per CDR3 protein. The sample has more than 450,000 distinct CDR3 sequences; 25% are singletons. Sequenced: naive CD8+ T cells from blood, with Jurkat cell RNA spiked in. As for subset: FACS-sorted CD8+CD4-CCR7+CD45RA+ naive T cells. These receptors originate from a human donor in good health. Some libraries in this study had Jurkat cell RNA spiked in.

This clonotype was seen at least ten times. This rearrangement joins TRBV20-1 to TRBJ1-6; the D is unclear. CDR1 DFQATT and CDR2 SNEGSKA come from the germline V gene (reference sequence). The CDR3 covers 13 residues. V was cut by 3 bases and J by 8 bases, with 11 bases left in between. CDR3 amino acids: CSASPEDYSPLHF. CDR3 in DNA: TGCAGTGCTAGTCCCGAAGACTATTCACCCCTCCACTTT.

The rearrangement uses TRBV4-3 and TRBJ1-2; the match to TRBD1 covers 7 bases. The CDR3 consists of 15 residues. Germline V gene lookup returns CDR1 LGHNA and CDR2 YSLEER. V was pared by 1 base and J by 4 bases, with 6 bases of the junction left unmatched. The CDR3 region is CASSQVSQGGYGYTF. CDR3 nucleotide sequence: TGCGCCAGCAGCCAAGTTTCCCAGGGGGGCTATGGCTACACCTTC.

On this clonotype: Just one base apart from a much larger clone, this may be a read error. This chain joins TRBV7-9 and TRBJ2-5, with a weak D call TRBD2 (6 bases). The CDR3 runs 14 residues. The V gene's germline CDR1 is SEHNR and CDR2 FQNEAQ (reference sequence). For the CDR3, the DNA is TGTGCCAGCAGCTTAGGGGGAGGAGAAGAGCCCCAGTACTTC. This encodes CASSLGGGEEPQYF.

The CDR3 region has the DNA TGTGCCAGCAGCAGTCTTCGCGGAAACACCATATATTTT. Its protein product is CASSSLRGNTIYF. The J gene is TRBJ1-3, the V gene TRBV7-9; no reliable D call. Trimming pared 5 bases from V and 4 bases from J, leaving 9 bases between. Germline V gene lookup returns CDR1 SEHNR and CDR2 FQNEAQ (reference sequence). The CDR3 has 13 amino acids.

The sample holds many counts of this clonotype. V and J are TRBV7-2 and TRBJ2-3; tentatively, D is TRBD1 (5 bases). This CDR3 is 15 amino acids long. Germline V lookup: CDR1 SGHTA, CDR2 FQGNSA. Trimming removed 0 bases from V and 4 bases from J, with 11 bases in between. CDR3 protein: CASSLAVQASDTQYF. The CDR3 DNA is TGTGCCAGCAGCTTAGCTGTACAGGCCTCAGATACGCAGTATTTT.

CDR3 in amino acids: CASSLAGRREAFF. CDR3 coding DNA: TGTGCCAGCAGCTTGGCCGGGCGGCGTGAAGCTTTCTTT. This sequence joins TRBV5-6 and TRBJ1-1; D gene ambiguous. V was cut by 0 bases and J by 7 bases, with 10 bases left in between. This CDR3 region has 13 residues. The V gene's germline CDR1 is SGHDT and CDR2 YYEEEE.

This clonotype occurred many times. V is TRBV29-1 and J is TRBJ1-1, with 10 bases identical to TRBD1. Germline V gene data show CDR1 as SQVTM and CDR2 as ANQGSEA. The trim removed 4 bases at V and 5 bases at J, leaving 4 bases unmatched. The CDR3 has 13 residues. The CDR3 region is CSVVGQGWTEAFF. CDR3 DNA sequence: TGCAGCGTTGTGGGACAGGGGTGGACTGAAGCTTTCTTT.

This clonotype was counted only a few times. The V and J genes are TRBV18 and TRBJ2-7; TRBD2 aligns across 14 bases. This CDR3 is 17 amino acids long. After removal of 6 bases from V and 2 bases from J, the junction contained 9 bases not matched to a gene. Germline V gives CDR1 KGHSH, CDR2 LQKENI. CDR3 in amino acids: CASSPGLAGALAYEQYF. The CDR3 DNA reads TGTGCCAGCTCCCCGGGACTAGCGGGGGCCCTGGCCTACGAGCAGTACTTC.

This clonotype was seen ten or more times. The chain joins TRBV19 to TRBJ2-7; D not certain. Germline V gene lookup returns CDR1 LNHDA and CDR2 SQIVND (reference sequence). There are 15 residues in the CDR3. Trimming pared 0 bases from V and 3 bases from J, leaving 12 bases between. Written as DNA, the CDR3 is TGTGCCAGTAGTATAGAGAGCAGAAGAATCTACGAGCAGTACTTC. Its protein product is CASSIESRRIYEQYF.

On this clonotype: This could be a read error, since a much larger clone is one nucleotide away. In this CDR3 the conserved last residue, phenylalanine or tryptophan, is missing, so a read error is likely. The rearrangement uses TRBV27 and TRBJ2-7; 10 nucleotides agree with TRBD1. The germline V gene encodes CDR1 MNHEY and CDR2 SMNVEV (reference sequence). The CDR3 has 14 residues. Trimming took 4 bases from V and 7 from J; bases not matched to a gene: 7. The DNA for the CDR3 is TGTGCCAGCAGTTATGGGACAGGGGTGGGGGAGCAGTACTCC. Encoded protein: CASSYGTGVGEQYS.

The chain uses TRBV27 and TRBJ1-3; possibly TRBD1 for D (6 bases). V was shortened by 3 bases and J by 2 bases, with 8 bases between the two germline ends. The CDR3 extends over 14 amino acids. Per germline, CDR1 MNHEY and CDR2 SMNVEV (reference sequence). The DNA for the CDR3 is TGTGCCAGCAGTTTGGGGGGGCCTGGAAACACCATATATTTT. It is translated as CASSLGGPGNTIYF.

V usage is TRBV6-6 and J usage is TRBJ1-5; 7 bases line up with TRBD1. CDR3 length equals 16 residues. The V segment lost 5 bases and the J segment 3 bases; nucleotides outside the gene matches: 10. Germline V lookup: CDR1 MNHNY, CDR2 SVGAGI (reference sequence). CDR3 coding DNA: TGTGCCAGCAGTAAGATAACCGGGACAGACAATCAGCCCCAGCATTTT. Translating gives CASSKITGTDNQPQHF.

This clonotype was detected only a few times. The chain is built from TRBV3-1 and TRBJ2-1; TRBD2 agrees at 9 bases. This CDR3 is built from 15 residues. The V segment lost 0 bases and the J segment 8 bases; nucleotides outside the gene matches: 5. Germline assignment: CDR1 LGHDT and CDR2 YNNKEL (reference sequence). As DNA, the CDR3 is TGTGCCAGCAGCCAAGATGCGGGAGGGCCTGATGAGCAGTTCTTC. It yields the protein CASSQDAGGPDEQFF.

The chain joins TRBV19 to TRBJ1-5; a possible D gene is TRBD1 (6 bases). The CDR3 length is 20 residues. Between the trimmed V and J ends, which lost 8 bases and 4 bases, there was a span of 33 bases. CDR1 is LNHDA and CDR2 is SQIVND in the germline V gene (reference sequence). The CDR3: CASAPRKQGPDQYRNQPQHF. The CDR3 coding sequence is TGTGCCAGTGCTCCGCGAAAACAGGGTCCAGATCAATATAGGAATCAGCCCCAGCATTTT. The whole variable domain, filled in from reference TRBV19 and TRBJ1-5, reads DGGITQSPKYLFRKEGQNVTLSCEQNLNHDAMYWYRQDPGQGLRLIYYSQIVNDFQKGDIAEGYSVSREKKESFPLTVTSAQKNPTAFYLCASAPRKQGPDQYRNQPQHFGDGTRLSIL.

The genes are TRBV7-6 and TRBJ1-1; unclear D gene. This CDR3 is 13 amino acids long. The germline gives CDR1 SGHVS, CDR2 FNYEAQ. V lost 1 base to trimming and J lost 7 bases, with 10 bases between them. This CDR3 is CASSLELTGEAFF. CDR3 nucleotides: TGTGCCAGCAGCTTAGAATTGACGGGTGAAGCTTTCTTT.